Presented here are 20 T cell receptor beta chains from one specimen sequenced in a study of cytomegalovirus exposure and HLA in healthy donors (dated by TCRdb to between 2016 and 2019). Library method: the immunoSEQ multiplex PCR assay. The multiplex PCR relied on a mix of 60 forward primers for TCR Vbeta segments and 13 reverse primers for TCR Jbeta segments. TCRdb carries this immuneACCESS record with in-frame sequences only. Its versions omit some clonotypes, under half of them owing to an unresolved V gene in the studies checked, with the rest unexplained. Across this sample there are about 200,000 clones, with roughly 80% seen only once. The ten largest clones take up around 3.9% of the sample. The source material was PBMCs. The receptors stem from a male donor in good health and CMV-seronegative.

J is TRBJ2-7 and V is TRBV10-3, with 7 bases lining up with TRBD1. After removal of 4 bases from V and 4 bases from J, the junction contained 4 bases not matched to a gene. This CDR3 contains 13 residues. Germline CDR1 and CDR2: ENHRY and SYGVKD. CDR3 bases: TGTGCCATCAGTGGACAGGGTGGATACGAGCAGTACTTC. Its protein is CAISGQGGYEQYF.

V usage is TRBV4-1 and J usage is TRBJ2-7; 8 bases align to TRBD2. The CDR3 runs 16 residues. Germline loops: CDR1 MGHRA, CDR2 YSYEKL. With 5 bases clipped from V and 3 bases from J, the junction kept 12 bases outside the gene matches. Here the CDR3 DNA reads TGCGCCAGCAGCATCCCGGGGGGGAGAGGAATCTACGAGCAGTACTTC. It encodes CASSIPGGRGIYEQYF.

For the CDR3, the DNA is TGTGCCAGCAGCTTAGGCCCCCGGGACAGCTACTTCTCCTACGAGCAGTACTTC. Its protein is CASSLGPRDSYFSYEQYF. This rearrangement joins TRBV7-3 to TRBJ2-7; TRBD1 matches 7 bases. V was clipped by 2 bases and J by 0 bases; unmatched bases: 13. Germline CDR1 SGHTA, CDR2 FQGTGA. This CDR3 comprises 18 residues.

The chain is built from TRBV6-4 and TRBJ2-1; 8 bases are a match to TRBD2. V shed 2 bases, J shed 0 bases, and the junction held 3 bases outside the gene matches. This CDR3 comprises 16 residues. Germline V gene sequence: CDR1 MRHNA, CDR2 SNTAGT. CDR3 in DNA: TGTGCCAGCAGTGACCTCAGCGGGAGCTCCTACAATGAGCAGTTCTTC. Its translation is CASSDLSGSSYNEQFF.

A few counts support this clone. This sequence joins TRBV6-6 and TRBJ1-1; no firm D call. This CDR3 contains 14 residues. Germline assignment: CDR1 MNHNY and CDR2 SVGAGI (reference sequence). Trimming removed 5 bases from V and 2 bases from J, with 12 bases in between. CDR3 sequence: CASSPPGSNTEAFF. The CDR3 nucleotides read TGTGCCAGCAGTCCGCCGGGGTCCAACACTGAAGCTTTCTTT.

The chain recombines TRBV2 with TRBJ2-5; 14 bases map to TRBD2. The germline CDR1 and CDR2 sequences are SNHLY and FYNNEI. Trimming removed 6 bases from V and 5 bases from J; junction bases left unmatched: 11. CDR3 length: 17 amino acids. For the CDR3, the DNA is TGTGCCAGCAGGGGCACGGGACTAGCGGGAGTGTGGGAGACCCAGTACTTC. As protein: CASRGTGLAGVWETQYF.

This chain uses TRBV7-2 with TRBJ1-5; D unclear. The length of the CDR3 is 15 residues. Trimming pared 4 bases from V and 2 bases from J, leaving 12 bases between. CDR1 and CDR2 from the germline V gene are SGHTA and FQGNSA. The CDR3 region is CASSSLGQRNQPQHF. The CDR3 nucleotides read TGTGCCAGCAGCTCCCTTGGGCAGCGCAATCAGCCCCAGCATTTT. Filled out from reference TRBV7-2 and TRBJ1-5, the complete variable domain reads GAGVSQSPSNKVTEKGKDVELRCDPISGHTALYWYRQSLGQGLEFLIYFQGNSAPDKSGLPSDRFSAERTGGSVSTLTIQRTQQEDSAVYLCASSSLGQRNQPQHFGDGTRLSIL.

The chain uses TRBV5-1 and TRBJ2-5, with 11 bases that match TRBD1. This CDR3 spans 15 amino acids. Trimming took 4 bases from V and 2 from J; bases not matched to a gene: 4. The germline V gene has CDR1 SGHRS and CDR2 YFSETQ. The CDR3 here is CASSAWDRGQETQYF. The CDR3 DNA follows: TGCGCCAGCAGCGCCTGGGACAGGGGGCAAGAGACCCAGTACTTC.

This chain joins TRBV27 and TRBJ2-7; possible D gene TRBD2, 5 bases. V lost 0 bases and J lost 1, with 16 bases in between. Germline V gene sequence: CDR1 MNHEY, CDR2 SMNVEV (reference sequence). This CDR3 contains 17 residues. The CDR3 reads CASSLSYGSGLSYEQYF. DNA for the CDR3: TGTGCCAGCAGTTTATCATACGGCAGCGGCCTTTCCTACGAGCAGTACTTC.

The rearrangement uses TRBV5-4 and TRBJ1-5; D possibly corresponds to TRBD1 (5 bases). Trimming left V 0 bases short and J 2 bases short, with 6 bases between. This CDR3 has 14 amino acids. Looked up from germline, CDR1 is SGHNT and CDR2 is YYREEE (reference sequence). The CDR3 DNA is TGTGCCAGCAGCTTGGGGGGCGGCAATCAGCCCCAGCATTTT. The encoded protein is CASSLGGGNQPQHF. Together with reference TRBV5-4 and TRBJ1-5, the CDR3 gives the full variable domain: ETGVTQSPTHLIKTRGQQVTLRCSSQSGHNTVSWYQQALGQGPQFIFQYYREEENGRGNFPPRFSGLQFPNYSSELNVNALELDDSALYLCASSLGGGNQPQHFGDGTRLSIL.

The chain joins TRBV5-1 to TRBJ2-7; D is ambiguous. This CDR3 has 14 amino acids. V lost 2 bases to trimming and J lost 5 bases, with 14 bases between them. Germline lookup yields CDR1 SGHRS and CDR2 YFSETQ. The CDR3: CASSLTWSKNEQYF. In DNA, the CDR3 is TGCGCCAGCAGCTTAACTTGGTCAAAGAACGAGCAGTACTTC.

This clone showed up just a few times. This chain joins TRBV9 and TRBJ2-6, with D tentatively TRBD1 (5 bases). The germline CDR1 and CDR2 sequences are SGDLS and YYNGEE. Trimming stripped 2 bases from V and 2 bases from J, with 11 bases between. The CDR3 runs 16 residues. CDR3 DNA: TGTGCCAGCAGCGTCGACATAGGGGCTGGGGCCAACGTCCTGACTTTC. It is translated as CASSVDIGAGANVLTF. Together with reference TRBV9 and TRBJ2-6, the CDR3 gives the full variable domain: DSGVTQTPKHLITATGQRVTLRCSPRSGDLSVYWYQQSLDQGLQFLIQYYNGEERAKGNILERFSAQQFPDLHSELNLSSLELGDSALYFCASSVDIGAGANVLTFGAGSRLTVL.

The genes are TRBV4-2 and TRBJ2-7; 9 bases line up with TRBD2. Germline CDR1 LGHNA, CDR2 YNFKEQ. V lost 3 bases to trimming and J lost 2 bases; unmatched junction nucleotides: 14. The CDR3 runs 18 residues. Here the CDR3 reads CASSHGGGSGSRTYEQYF. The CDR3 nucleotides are TGTGCCAGCAGCCACGGGGGGGGTAGCGGGAGTCGCACCTACGAGCAGTACTTC.

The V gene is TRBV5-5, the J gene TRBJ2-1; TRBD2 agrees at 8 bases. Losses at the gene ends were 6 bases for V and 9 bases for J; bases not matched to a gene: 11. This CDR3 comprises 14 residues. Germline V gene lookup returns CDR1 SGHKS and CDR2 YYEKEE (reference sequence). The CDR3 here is CASIGTSLFSEQFF. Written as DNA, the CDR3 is TGTGCCAGCATCGGGACTAGTCTTTTTAGTGAGCAGTTCTTC.

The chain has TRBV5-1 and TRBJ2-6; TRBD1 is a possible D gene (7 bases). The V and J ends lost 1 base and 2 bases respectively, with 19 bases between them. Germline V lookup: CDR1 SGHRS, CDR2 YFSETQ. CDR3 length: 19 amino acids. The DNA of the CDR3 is TGCGCCAGCAGCTTGAGCGACCTCAGGGGGGATGCTGGGGCCAACGTCCTGACTTTC. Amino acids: CASSLSDLRGDAGANVLTF.

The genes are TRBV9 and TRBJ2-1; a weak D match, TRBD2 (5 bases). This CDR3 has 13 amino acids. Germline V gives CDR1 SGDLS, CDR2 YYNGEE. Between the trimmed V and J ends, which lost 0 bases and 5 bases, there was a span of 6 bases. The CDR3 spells CASSVAGDNEQFF. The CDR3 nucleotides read TGTGCCAGCAGCGTAGCCGGGGACAATGAGCAGTTCTTC.

The CDR3 nucleotides are TGTGCCAGCTCACCACTAGCGGATAGCTCCTACAATGAGCAGTTCTTC. Translating it yields CASSPLADSSYNEQFF. The chain is built from TRBV18 and TRBJ2-1; a weak D match, TRBD2 (6 bases). The CDR3 consists of 16 residues. The germline V gene has CDR1 KGHSH and CDR2 LQKENI. Trimming removed 1 base at V and 0 bases at J, with 10 bases between.

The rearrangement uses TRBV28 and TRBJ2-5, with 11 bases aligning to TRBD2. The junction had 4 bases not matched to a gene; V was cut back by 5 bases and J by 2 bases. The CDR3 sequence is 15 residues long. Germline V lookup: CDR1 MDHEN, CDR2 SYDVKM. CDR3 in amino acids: CASSETSGIQETQYF. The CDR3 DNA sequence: TGTGCCAGCAGTGAGACTAGCGGGATTCAAGAGACCCAGTACTTC. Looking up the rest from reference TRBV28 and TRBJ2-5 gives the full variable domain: DVKVTQSSRYLVKRTGEKVFLECVQDMDHENMFWYRQDPGLGLRLIYFSYDVKMKEKGDIPEGYSVSREKKERFSLILESASTNQTSMYLCASSETSGIQETQYFGPGTRLLVL.

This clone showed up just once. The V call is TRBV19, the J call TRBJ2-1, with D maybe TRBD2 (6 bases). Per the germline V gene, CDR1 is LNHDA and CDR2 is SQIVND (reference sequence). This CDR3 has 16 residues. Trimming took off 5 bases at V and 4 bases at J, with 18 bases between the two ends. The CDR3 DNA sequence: TGTGCCAGTAGTCGCTCTGGGGGGACGCAATACAATGAGCAGTTCTTC. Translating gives CASSRSGGTQYNEQFF.

The CDR3 DNA reads TGTGCCAGTAGTAGGCCCCCGACAGGAAACCAAGAGACCCAGTACTTC. It encodes CASSRPPTGNQETQYF. The chain has TRBV19 and TRBJ2-5; D is possibly TRBD1 (6 bases). Germline CDR1 LNHDA, CDR2 SQIVND (reference sequence). V shed 4 bases and J shed 0 bases, with 15 bases lying between them. This CDR3 has 16 residues.